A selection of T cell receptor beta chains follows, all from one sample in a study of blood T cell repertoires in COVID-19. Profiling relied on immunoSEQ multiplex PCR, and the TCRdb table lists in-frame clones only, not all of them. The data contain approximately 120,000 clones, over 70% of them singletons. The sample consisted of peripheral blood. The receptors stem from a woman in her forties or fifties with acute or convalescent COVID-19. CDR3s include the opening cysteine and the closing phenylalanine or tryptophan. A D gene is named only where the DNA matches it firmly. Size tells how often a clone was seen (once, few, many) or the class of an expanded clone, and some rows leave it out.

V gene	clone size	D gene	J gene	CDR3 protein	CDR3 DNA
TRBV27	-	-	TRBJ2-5	CASSRGLGETQYF	TGTGCCAGCAGTCGAGGTTTGGGAGAGACCCAGTACTTC
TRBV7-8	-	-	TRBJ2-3	CASSQTRLGQTDTQYF	TGTGCCAGCAGCCAGACTAGACTAGGTCAGACAGATACGCAGTATTTT
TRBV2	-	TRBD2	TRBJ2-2	CASSARTSQSGELFF	TGTGCCAGCAGTGCGAGGACTAGCCAGTCCGGGGAGCTGTTTTTT
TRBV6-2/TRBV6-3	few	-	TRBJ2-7	CASSTGLTYEQYF	TGTGCCAGCAGTACAGGGTTGACCTACGAGCAGTACTTC
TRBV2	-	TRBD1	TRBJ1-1	CASSFDRGRQKAFF	TGTGCCAGCAGTTTCGACAGGGGGCGTCAAAAAGCTTTCTTT
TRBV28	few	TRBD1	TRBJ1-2	CASSSPGQGLVGYTF	TGTGCCAGCAGTTCTCCGGGACAGGGGTTAGTTGGCTACACCTTC
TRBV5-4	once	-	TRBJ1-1	CASSSSGRGTEAFF	TGTGCCAGCAGCTCCTCCGGGCGGGGCACTGAAGCTTTCTTT
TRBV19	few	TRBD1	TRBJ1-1	CASREDRVQSEAFF	TGTGCTAGCCGGGAGGACAGGGTACAATCTGAAGCTTTCTTT
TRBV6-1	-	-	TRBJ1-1	CASSDREYTEAFF	TGTGCCAGCAGTGACAGGGAATACACTGAAGCTTTCTTT
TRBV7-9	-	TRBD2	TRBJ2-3	CASSATGLAGADTQYF	TGTGCCAGCAGCGCCACGGGACTAGCAGGGGCAGATACGCAGTATTTT
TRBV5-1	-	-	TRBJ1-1	CASTELQSGTEAFF	TGCGCCAGCACCGAGTTACAAAGCGGCACTGAAGCTTTCTTT
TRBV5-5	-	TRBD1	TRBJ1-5	CASSLEPGQGKPQHF	TGTGCCAGCAGCTTGGAGCCGGGACAGGGGAAGCCCCAGCATTTT
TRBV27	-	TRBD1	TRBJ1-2	CASSYRGMYGYTF	TGTGCCAGCAGTTACAGGGGAATGTATGGCTACACCTTC
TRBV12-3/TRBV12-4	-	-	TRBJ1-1	CASSFWGDTEAFF	TGTGCCAGCAGTTTTTGGGGGGACACTGAAGCTTTCTTT
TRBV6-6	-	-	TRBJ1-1	CASRISGALGEAFF	TGTGCCAGCAGAATCTCAGGGGCGCTAGGTGAAGCTTTCTTT
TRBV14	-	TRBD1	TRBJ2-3	CASSPRDRITDTQYF	TGTGCCAGCAGCCCAAGGGACAGAATCACAGATACGCAGTATTTT
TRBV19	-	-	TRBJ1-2	CASSTRVGGYTF	TGTGCCAGTAGTACCAGGGTCGGGGGCTACACCTTC
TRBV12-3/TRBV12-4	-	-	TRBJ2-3	CVTDTQYF	TGCGTCACAGATACGCAGTATTTT
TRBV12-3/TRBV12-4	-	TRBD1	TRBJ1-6	CASGGQGNSPLHF	TGTGCCAGTGGGGGACAGGGGAATTCACCCCTCCACTTT
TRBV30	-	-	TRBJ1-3	CAWSVGGKGNTIYF	TGTGCCTGGAGTGTTGGGGGGAAGGGGAACACCATATATTTT
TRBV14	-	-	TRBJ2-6	CASSQEGRLTNVLTF	TGTGCCAGCAGCCAAGAGGGCCGCCTGACGAACGTCCTGACTTTC
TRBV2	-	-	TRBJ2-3	CASSEGVRVSTDTQYF	TGTGCCAGCAGTGAAGGGGTCAGGGTGAGCACAGATACGCAGTATTTT
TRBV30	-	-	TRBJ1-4	CAWGGGGSTEKLFF	TGTGCCTGGGGAGGGGGGGGCAGTACGGAAAAACTGTTTTTT
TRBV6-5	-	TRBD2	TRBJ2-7	CASTRGRGESYEQYF	TGTGCCAGCACCAGAGGGCGGGGGGAATCCTACGAGCAGTACTTC
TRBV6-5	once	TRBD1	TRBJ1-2	CTSTIGTAYGYTF	TGTACCAGCACCATCGGGACAGCCTATGGCTACACCTTC
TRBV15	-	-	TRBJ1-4	CATSRDRRLASEKLFF	TGTGCCACCAGCAGAGATCGGCGGCTTGCGAGTGAAAAACTGTTTTTT
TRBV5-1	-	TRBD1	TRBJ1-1	CASSEDRLNTEAFF	TGCGCCAGCAGCGAGGACAGGTTGAACACTGAAGCTTTCTTT
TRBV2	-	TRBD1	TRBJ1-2	CASSVRDRFRLLGGYTF	TGTGCCAGCAGCGTCCGGGACAGGTTCCGACTTTTGGGTGGCTACACCTTC
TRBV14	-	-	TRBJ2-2	CASSRLRSGETGELFF	TGTGCCAGCAGCCGCCTCCGGAGCGGCGAGACCGGGGAGCTGTTTTTT
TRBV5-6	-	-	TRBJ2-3	CASSLFTRTTDTQYF	TGTGCCAGCAGCTTGTTTACTAGGACCACAGATACGCAGTATTTT
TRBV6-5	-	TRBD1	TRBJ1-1	CASGQGGITEAFF	TGTGCCAGCGGACAGGGAGGTATCACTGAAGCTTTCTTT
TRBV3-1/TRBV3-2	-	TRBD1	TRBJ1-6	CASSQSTGGRNSPLHF	TGTGCCAGCAGCCAATCGACAGGGGGAAGGAATTCACCCCTCCACTTT
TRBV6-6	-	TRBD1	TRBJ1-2	CASSYGGQVANYGYTF	TGTGCCAGCAGTTACGGGGGACAGGTTGCTAACTATGGCTACACCTTC
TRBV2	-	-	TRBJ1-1	CASRRQSEAFF	TGTGCCAGCAGGCGACAGTCTGAAGCTTTCTTT
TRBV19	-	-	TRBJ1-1	CASSTSLLGRGAFF	TGTGCCAGTAGTACCAGCCTCTTGGGGCGGGGAGCTTTCTTT
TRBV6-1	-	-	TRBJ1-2	CASSEGTALFGYTF	TGTGCCAGCAGTGAAGGGACAGCTTTATTTGGCTACACCTTC
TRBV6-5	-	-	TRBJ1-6	CASSFSFNNSPLHF	TGTGCCAGCAGTTTCTCGTTCAATAATTCACCCCTCCACTTT
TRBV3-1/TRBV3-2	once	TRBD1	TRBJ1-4	CASSQFPGTGNEKLFF	TGTGCCAGCAGCCAGTTTCCCGGGACAGGGAATGAAAAACTGTTTTTT
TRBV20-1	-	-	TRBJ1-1	CSASQSTEAFF	TGCAGTGCTAGTCAGTCAACCGAAGCTTTCTTT
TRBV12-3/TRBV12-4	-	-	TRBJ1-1	CASSDRGGWEAFF	TGTGCCAGCAGTGATCGAGGAGGGTGGGAAGCTTTCTTT
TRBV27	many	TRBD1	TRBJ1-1	CASSGTRDSRNTEAFF	TGTGCCAGCAGTGGGACACGGGACAGTAGAAACACTGAAGCTTTCTTT
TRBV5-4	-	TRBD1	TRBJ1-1	CASSFSPGQGATEAFF	TGTGCCAGCAGCTTCAGTCCGGGACAGGGGGCCACTGAAGCTTTCTTT
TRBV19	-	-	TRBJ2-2	CASSIRDRDGELFF	TGTGCCAGTAGTATCAGGGATAGGGACGGGGAGCTGTTTTTT
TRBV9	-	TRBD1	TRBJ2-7	CASPGQGAREASYEQYF	TGTGCCAGTCCGGGACAGGGGGCGCGGGAAGCATCCTACGAGCAGTACTTC
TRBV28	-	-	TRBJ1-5	CASSLPGLAQHF	TGTGCCAGCAGTTTGCCGGGGTTGGCCCAGCATTTT
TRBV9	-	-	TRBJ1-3	CASSVTGTSLSGNTIYF	TGTGCCAGCAGCGTCACCGGGACATCACTCTCTGGAAACACCATATATTTT
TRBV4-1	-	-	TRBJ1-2	CASSQDGAGKSGYTF	TGCGCCAGCAGCCAAGATGGCGCAGGGAAATCTGGCTACACCTTC
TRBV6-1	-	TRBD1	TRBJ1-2	CASSDRTGGTNYGYTF	TGTGCCAGCAGTGACCGGACAGGGGGCACTAACTATGGCTACACCTTC
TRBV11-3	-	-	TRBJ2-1	CASSPPLFNEQFF	TGTGCCAGCAGCCCCCCGCTATTCAATGAGCAGTTCTTC
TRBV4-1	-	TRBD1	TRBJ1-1	CASSLDREGEAFF	TGCGCCAGCAGCCTCGACAGGGAAGGTGAAGCTTTCTTT
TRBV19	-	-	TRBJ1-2	CASNPRGAPSNYGYTF	TGTGCCAGTAACCCTCGGGGGGCCCCATCCAACTATGGCTACACCTTC
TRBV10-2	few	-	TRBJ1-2	CASSFRGAGANYGYTF	TGCGCCAGCAGTTTCCGAGGGGCGGGGGCTAACTATGGCTACACCTTC
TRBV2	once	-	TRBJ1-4	CASRGGQTYEKLFF	TGTGCCAGCAGGGGGGGGCAGACATATGAAAAACTGTTTTTT
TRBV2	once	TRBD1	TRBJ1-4	CASRQRDSGEKLFF	TGTGCCAGCAGGCAACGGGACAGCGGGGAAAAACTGTTTTTT
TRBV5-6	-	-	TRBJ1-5	CASSFRGLSSNQPQHF	TGTGCCAGCAGCTTCAGGGGTCTCTCTAGCAATCAGCCCCAGCATTTT
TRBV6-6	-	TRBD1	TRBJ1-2	CASHRGQGARGYTF	TGTGCCAGTCATCGGGGACAGGGGGCGCGGGGCTACACCTTC
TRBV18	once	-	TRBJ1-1	CASSPETGEAFF	TGTGCCAGCTCACCTGAGACTGGTGAAGCTTTCTTT